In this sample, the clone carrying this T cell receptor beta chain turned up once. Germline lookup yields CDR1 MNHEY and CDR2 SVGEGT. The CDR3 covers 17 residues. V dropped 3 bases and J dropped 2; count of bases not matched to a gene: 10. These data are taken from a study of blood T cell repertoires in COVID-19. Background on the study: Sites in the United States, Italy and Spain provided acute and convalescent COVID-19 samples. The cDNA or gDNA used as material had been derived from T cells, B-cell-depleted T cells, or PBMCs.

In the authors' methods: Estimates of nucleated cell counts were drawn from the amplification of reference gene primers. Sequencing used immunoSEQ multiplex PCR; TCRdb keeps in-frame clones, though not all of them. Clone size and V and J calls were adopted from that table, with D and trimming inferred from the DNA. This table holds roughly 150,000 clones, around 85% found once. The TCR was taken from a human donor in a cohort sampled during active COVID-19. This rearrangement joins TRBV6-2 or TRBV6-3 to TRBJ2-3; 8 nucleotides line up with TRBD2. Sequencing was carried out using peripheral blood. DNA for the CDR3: TGTGCCAGCAGTTATCGGAATAGCGGGACCCTCACAGATACGCAGTATTTT. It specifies CASSYRNSGTLTDTQYF.